A selection of T cell receptor beta chains follows, all from one sample in a study of T cells after yellow fever vaccination. TCRdb redid the calling of the 5' RACE reads with MiXCR, one entry per CDR3 protein. The table has hundreds of thousands of distinct CDR3 sequences, 13% seen once; the top ten hold over 11%. Sequencing used PBMCs, obtained on the day of the yellow fever booster vaccination. Receptors originate from a man aged 25 to 45 who received the YFV17D yellow fever vaccine. Each CDR3 is given with its conserved first and last residue. A row's size may be missing; if present it is once, few, many or a size class.

clone size: few
J gene: TRBJ2-1
V gene: TRBV30
CDR3 protein: CAWSLAAGGLYEQFF

clone size: few
J gene: TRBJ2-4
V gene: TRBV28
CDR3 protein: CASSFTDLAKNIQYF

clone size: .
J gene: TRBJ2-5
V gene: TRBV5-1
CDR3 protein: CASSLGPLARGETQYF

clone size: few
J gene: TRBJ2-1
V gene: TRBV20-1
CDR3 protein: CSALLAGGDNEQFF

clone size: few
J gene: TRBJ2-2
V gene: TRBV7-7
CDR3 protein: CASSRADTGELFF

clone size: .
J gene: TRBJ1-2
V gene: TRBV3-1
CDR3 protein: CASSQDKAGLITF

clone size: few
J gene: TRBJ2-5
V gene: TRBV19
CDR3 protein: CASSIRNNQETQYF

clone size: .
J gene: TRBJ2-1
V gene: TRBV20-1
CDR3 protein: CSTGTGVINEQFF

clone size: few
J gene: TRBJ2-5
V gene: TRBV6-5
CDR3 protein: CASSYRTPGETQYF

clone size: .
J gene: TRBJ2-1
V gene: TRBV19
CDR3 protein: CASKGGPWNEQFF

clone size: .
J gene: TRBJ2-3
V gene: TRBV5-1
CDR3 protein: CASSFVASTDTQYF

clone size: .
J gene: TRBJ2-7
V gene: TRBV6-2/TRBV6-3
CDR3 protein: CASSYSTGTGVSYEQYF

clone size: .
J gene: TRBJ2-2
V gene: TRBV29-1
CDR3 protein: CSVVLAGGLNTGELFF

clone size: few
J gene: TRBJ2-7
V gene: TRBV6-1
CDR3 protein: CASSPQGPSYEQYF

clone size: .
J gene: TRBJ2-1
V gene: TRBV7-2
CDR3 protein: CAAGNRVENEQFF

clone size: few
J gene: TRBJ2-7
V gene: TRBV11-2
CDR3 protein: CASSRILARQGPTYEQYF

clone size: few
J gene: TRBJ2-1
V gene: TRBV9
CDR3 protein: CASSARQGFREGSNEQFF

clone size: once
J gene: TRBJ1-5
V gene: TRBV12-3/TRBV12-4
CDR3 protein: CASSLLGFEQPQHF

clone size: .
J gene: TRBJ1-2
V gene: TRBV19
CDR3 protein: CASKPSAPLGYTF

clone size: few
J gene: TRBJ2-3
V gene: TRBV18
CDR3 protein: CASSPGTAYSTDTQYF

clone size: few
J gene: TRBJ2-5
V gene: TRBV5-1
CDR3 protein: CASSFSGQGLETQYF

clone size: few
J gene: TRBJ2-7
V gene: TRBV12-3/TRBV12-4
CDR3 protein: CASSPRLDAYEQYF

clone size: .
J gene: TRBJ2-6
V gene: TRBV6-5
CDR3 protein: CASSSPPGRGLSGANVLTF

clone size: .
J gene: TRBJ2-7
V gene: TRBV7-2
CDR3 protein: CASSSLKQVGAIYEQYF

clone size: .
J gene: TRBJ2-5
V gene: TRBV5-4
CDR3 protein: CASSPSVDGETQYF

clone size: .
J gene: TRBJ1-5
V gene: TRBV14
CDR3 protein: CASSHEQGLENQPQHF

clone size: few
J gene: TRBJ2-7
V gene: TRBV3-1
CDR3 protein: CASSHLTTGYNYEQYF

clone size: few
J gene: TRBJ1-2
V gene: TRBV6-5
CDR3 protein: CASSYQTEVNYGYTF

clone size: .
J gene: TRBJ2-3
V gene: TRBV5-1
CDR3 protein: CASSRGSDTDTQYF

clone size: .
J gene: TRBJ2-2
V gene: TRBV2
CDR3 protein: CASRAGQSTIISGELFF

clone size: .
J gene: TRBJ1-5
V gene: TRBV6-1
CDR3 protein: CASIWQTNSNQPQHF

clone size: .
J gene: TRBJ2-7
V gene: TRBV20-1
CDR3 protein: CSASHQPGLGEQYF

clone size: .
J gene: TRBJ2-1
V gene: TRBV27
CDR3 protein: CASSSRQGRQFF

clone size: few
J gene: TRBJ2-6
V gene: TRBV28
CDR3 protein: CASSLGLVTSGANVLTF

clone size: .
J gene: TRBJ2-4
V gene: TRBV7-2
CDR3 protein: CASSLVFFDKNIQYF

clone size: .
J gene: TRBJ1-2
V gene: TRBV20-1
CDR3 protein: CSAREGTKYGYTF

clone size: .
J gene: TRBJ2-7
V gene: TRBV28
CDR3 protein: CASYPRDRVNEQYF

clone size: few
J gene: TRBJ1-5
V gene: TRBV29-1
CDR3 protein: CSVGGQAYEPQHF

clone size: few
J gene: TRBJ2-3
V gene: TRBV24-1
CDR3 protein: CATSERTGTGTDTQYF

clone size: few
J gene: TRBJ2-5
V gene: TRBV20-1
CDR3 protein: CSARDGGFQETQYF

clone size: few
J gene: TRBJ2-3
V gene: TRBV5-4
CDR3 protein: CASRRQGSSTDTQYF

clone size: .
J gene: TRBJ2-7
V gene: TRBV20-1
CDR3 protein: CSASAPTNSYEQYF

clone size: .
J gene: TRBJ2-1
V gene: TRBV12-3/TRBV12-4
CDR3 protein: CASMGAHNEQFF

clone size: many
J gene: TRBJ2-7
V gene: TRBV7-3
CDR3 protein: CASSLTRNEQYF

clone size: few
J gene: TRBJ2-1
V gene: TRBV7-9
CDR3 protein: CASSLKGNNEQFF

clone size: .
J gene: TRBJ2-1
V gene: TRBV9
CDR3 protein: CASRGGSTHEQFF

clone size: .
J gene: TRBJ2-3
V gene: TRBV20-1
CDR3 protein: CSASGTVVRTQYF

clone size: .
J gene: TRBJ2-7
V gene: TRBV15
CDR3 protein: CATSNTGAYEQYF

clone size: few
J gene: TRBJ1-1
V gene: TRBV11-2
CDR3 protein: CASSYEGPGPFF

clone size: few
J gene: TRBJ2-3
V gene: TRBV20-1
CDR3 protein: CSSLAGVRTDTQYF

clone size: few
J gene: TRBJ2-4
V gene: TRBV9
CDR3 protein: CASSVDLFGLENIQYF

clone size: .
J gene: TRBJ2-1
V gene: TRBV5-5
CDR3 protein: CASSLGGLAGGVNNEQFF

clone size: few
J gene: TRBJ2-3
V gene: TRBV20-1
CDR3 protein: CSASGLTDTQYF

clone size: .
J gene: TRBJ2-7
V gene: TRBV20-1
CDR3 protein: CSAAVYEQYF